Sequencing of this TCR beta chain was carried out in a study of blood T cell repertoires in COVID-19. Study in general: COVID-19 samples, acute and convalescent, were from the United States, Italy and Spain.

Using immunoSEQ multiplex PCR, the repertoire was profiled, and TCRdb retains in-frame clones only, with some absent. The data show roughly 320,000 clones, approximately 89% seen once. J gave up 6 bases and V 6 bases, and 12 bases lay outside the gene matches. Germline V gives CDR1 MDHEN, CDR2 SYDVKM. The CDR3 has 15 residues. V usage is TRBV28 and J usage is TRBJ1-2, with 8 positions matching TRBD1. The receptor comes from a woman aged 25-40 years with COVID-19, enrolled during active disease. Source material: peripheral blood. The CDR3 region is CASSQGPGGFHGYTF. The CDR3 DNA follows: TGTGCCAGCAGCCAGGGGCCAGGGGGCTTTCATGGCTACACCTTC.